This passage covers 28 T cell receptor beta chains from one sample sequenced in a study of vaccination effects on CD4 cells after COVID-19. The data were produced by immunoSEQ multiplex PCR, yet TCRdb's version contains in-frame clones alone and is incomplete. Here the sample spans about 40,000 clones, 55% to 80% being singletons. The antigens these receptors bind are not known. Investigators separated out CD4+ T cells once approximately 11 days of culture had passed. As their vaccination, participants received two doses of either BNT162b2 or mRNA-1273. Sequencing used CD4+ T cells from PBMCs cultured without peptide, obtained after COVID-19 vaccination. The receptors originated from a human donor who received a COVID-19 vaccine.

The V gene is TRBV2, the J gene TRBJ2-1; TRBD2 is a possible D gene (5 bases). Germline lookup yields CDR1 SNHLY and CDR2 FYNNEI. CDR3 length: 15 residues. V gave up 1 base and J gave up 7 bases, with 14 bases separating them. CDR3 region: CASSEVVGKWNEQFF. In nucleotides, the CDR3 is TGTGCCAGCAGTGAAGTGGTCGGGAAATGGAATGAGCAGTTCTTC.

J is TRBJ1-6 and V is TRBV25-1, with a tentative D call TRBD1 (6 bases). Germline V gene sequence: CDR1 MGHDK, CDR2 SYGVNS. The ends were cut back, 2 bases at V and 1 base at J, with 9 bases in the middle. The CDR3 totals 16 residues. The CDR3, as DNA: TGTGCCAGCAGTGAAGCCAGGGGATCCTATAATTCACCCCTCCACTTT. It is translated as CASSEARGSYNSPLHF. The whole variable domain, remainder taken from reference TRBV25-1 and TRBJ1-6, is EADIYQTPRYLVIGTGKKITLECSQTMGHDKMYWYQQDPGMELHLIHYSYGVNSTEKGDLSSESTVSRIRTEHFPLTLESARPSHTSQYLCASSEARGSYNSPLHFGNGTRLTVT.

The chain links TRBV6-5 to TRBJ1-2; tentatively, D is TRBD1 (6 bases). V gave up 6 bases and J gave up 5 bases, with 13 bases separating them. The CDR3 has 13 residues. In germline, CDR1 is MNHEY, CDR2 SVGAGI. CDR3 residues: CASRIRTDYGYTF. The CDR3 DNA reads TGTGCCAGCAGGATCCGGACAGATTATGGCTACACCTTC.

In DNA, the CDR3 is TGTGCCAGCTCTAACTCAGGGGGCTCCTATAATTCACCCCTCCACTTT. Amino acids: CASSNSGGSYNSPLHF. V usage is TRBV5-6 and J usage is TRBJ1-6; 7 bases map to TRBD1. V shed 7 bases, J shed 0 bases, and the junction held 7 bases outside the gene matches. Germline CDR1 and CDR2: SGHDT and YYEEEE. The CDR3 has 16 amino acids.

This clone has only one observation. This sample includes further DNA sequences coding for the same CDR3. The chain employs TRBV19 and TRBJ1-6, with D possibly TRBD1 on 6 matching bases. CDR1 and CDR2 from the germline V gene are LNHDA and SQIVND (reference sequence). This CDR3 is built from 15 residues. V shed 6 bases and J shed 1 base, with 10 bases lying between them. Here the CDR3 DNA reads TGTGCCAGTAGCCAGGGGACGTCCTATAATTCACCCCTCCACTTT. It is translated as CASSQGTSYNSPLHF.

V usage is TRBV10-3 and J usage is TRBJ2-2; 11 bases map to TRBD2. The trim removed 8 bases at V and 7 bases at J, leaving 9 bases unmatched. This CDR3 contains 15 residues. CDR1 is ENHRY and CDR2 is SYGVKD in the germline V gene. In DNA form, the CDR3 reads TGTGCCATCTTGGTGGGACTAGCGGACCACGGGGAGCTGTTTTTT. Protein product: CAILVGLADHGELFF.

The genes are TRBV5-1 and TRBJ2-3; 13 bases are shared with TRBD2. V trimming: 0 bases; J trimming: 1 base; junction bases outside the gene matches: 5. The CDR3 contains 18 residues. Per germline, CDR1 SGHRS and CDR2 YFSETQ. The CDR3 protein is CASSLGLAGGKRTDTQYF. In nucleotides, the CDR3 is TGCGCCAGCAGCTTGGGACTAGCGGGGGGCAAACGCACAGATACGCAGTATTTT. Using reference TRBV5-1 and TRBJ2-3 for the parts outside the CDR3, the full variable domain is KAGVTQTPRYLIKTRGQQVTLSCSPISGHRSVSWYQQTPGQGLQFLFEYFSETQRNKGNFPGRFSGRQFSNSRSEMNVSTLELGDSALYLCASSLGLAGGKRTDTQYFGPGTRLTVL.

The chain combines TRBV6-1 with TRBJ1-5; 8 nucleotides line up with TRBD1. Germline V gives CDR1 MNHNS, CDR2 SASEGT. CDR3 length equals 16 residues. Unmatched junction bases numbered 8, after V lost 3 bases and J lost 4 bases. The CDR3 region is CASSDQTGGWNQPQHF. DNA of the CDR3: TGTGCCAGCAGTGATCAAACAGGGGGATGGAATCAGCCCCAGCATTTT.

V is TRBV6-5 and J is TRBJ2-2; D possibly corresponds to TRBD2 (6 bases). The CDR3 has 15 residues. Trimming took 8 bases from V and 3 from J, leaving 16 bases between them. Germline V gene data show CDR1 as MNHEY and CDR2 as SVGAGI. This chain's CDR3 is CASRTTGVDTGELFF. The DNA of the CDR3 is TGTGCCAGCCGCACGACGGGAGTGGACACCGGGGAGCTGTTTTTT.

This clone was counted between two and nine times. The chain has TRBV18 and TRBJ1-1; 8 bases match TRBD1. Trimming cost V 3 bases and J 3 bases; bases outside gene matches: 0. The CDR3 is 13 amino acids. Germline assignment: CDR1 KGHSH and CDR2 LQKENI. In DNA, the CDR3 is TGTGCCAGCTCACCGGGACAGGACACTGAAGCTTTCTTT. Translating gives CASSPGQDTEAFF. Full variable domain (outside the CDR3, taken from reference TRBV18 and TRBJ1-1): NAGVMQNPRHLVRRRGQEARLRCSPMKGHSHVYWYRQLPEEGLKFMVYLQKENIIDESGMPKERFSAEFPKEGPSILRIQQVVRGDSAAYFCASSPGQDTEAFFGQGTRLTVV.

This sequence joins TRBV30 and TRBJ2-7, with 7 bases matching TRBD1. The trim removed 6 bases at V and 0 bases at J, leaving 8 bases unmatched. Germline V lookup: CDR1 GTSNPN, CDR2 SVGIG (reference sequence). CDR3 length: 14 amino acids. CDR3 nucleotide sequence: TGTGCCTGCATCCGGGACAGCAGCTCCTACGAGCAGTACTTC. Amino acid sequence: CACIRDSSSYEQYF.

This chain links TRBV5-1 with TRBJ2-7, with a possible D match to TRBD2 (6 bases). The V end was cut by 6 bases, the J end by 2 bases, with 15 bases between. Per germline, CDR1 SGHRS and CDR2 YFSETQ. This CDR3 is built from 14 residues. CDR3 nucleotide sequence: TGCGCCAGCATGGATACGGGAGCCCCCTACGAGCAGTACTTC. It codes for CASMDTGAPYEQYF.

The chain is built from TRBV6-5 and TRBJ2-1; 12 nucleotides match TRBD2. V lost 5 bases and J lost 9; bases outside the gene matches: 5. This CDR3 comprises 14 residues. Germline assignment: CDR1 MNHEY and CDR2 SVGAGI. The CDR3 protein is CASSILAGGPEQFF. CDR3 DNA: TGTGCCAGCAGTATCCTAGCGGGAGGGCCTGAGCAGTTCTTC.

There are a few counts of this clone. J is TRBJ1-3 and V is TRBV4-1; maybe TRBD1 (5 bases). In germline, CDR1 is MGHRA, CDR2 YSYEKL. The CDR3 is made up of 13 amino acids. V was trimmed by 4 bases and J by 6 bases, leaving 10 bases between them. CDR3 in amino acids: CASSPGTENTIYF. The CDR3, as DNA: TGCGCCAGCAGCCCCGGGACGGAAAACACCATATATTTT.

V gene TRBV19 combines with J gene TRBJ2-3, with 7 positions matching TRBD1. V was clipped by 9 bases and J by 4 bases; unmatched bases: 4. The germline V gene has CDR1 LNHDA and CDR2 SQIVND (reference sequence). The CDR3 runs 12 residues. The CDR3 nucleotides read TGTGCCAGGACAGGGTTGGCAGATACGCAGTATTTT. It specifies CARTGLADTQYF.

Written as DNA, the CDR3 is TGTGCCAGCAAACTAGCGGGGGACCTTAGCACAGATACGCAGTATTTT. Residues: CASKLAGDLSTDTQYF. This sequence joins TRBV9 and TRBJ2-3; 11 bases fit TRBD2. V dropped 6 bases and J dropped 0; count of bases not matched to a gene: 6. This CDR3 has 16 residues. Germline V gives CDR1 SGDLS, CDR2 YYNGEE.

The V and J genes are TRBV3-1 (or the pseudogene TRBV3-2) and TRBJ2-1, with D maybe TRBD2 (6 bases). Germline-derived CDR1 and CDR2 are LGHDT and YNNKEL (reference sequence). V lost 4 bases to trimming and J lost 0 bases, with 10 bases between them. This CDR3 is built from 15 residues. The CDR3 region is CASSPDYVSYNEQFF. In DNA, the CDR3 is TGTGCCAGCAGCCCGGACTATGTCTCCTACAATGAGCAGTTCTTC.

The J gene is TRBJ2-2, the V gene TRBV4-1, with D possibly called TRBD1 or TRBD2 (5 bases each). V was clipped by 6 bases and J by 0 bases, with 14 bases between them. Germline values: CDR1 MGHRA, CDR2 YSYEKL. The CDR3 extends over 16 amino acids. CDR3 amino acids: CASSRSGAANTGELFF. As DNA, the CDR3 is TGCGCCAGCAGTCGATCCGGGGCGGCGAACACCGGGGAGCTGTTTTTT.

The chain carries TRBV28 and TRBJ2-7; D remains unclear. The CDR3 is 13 residues long. Trimming took 8 bases from V and 6 from J, leaving 17 bases between them. Germline V CDR1 and CDR2: MDHEN, SYDVKM. The CDR3 sequence: CASLEPTTTEQYF. The DNA for the CDR3 is TGTGCCAGCCTAGAGCCTACTACTACCGAGCAGTACTTC.

This clone was observed a handful of times. This chain connects TRBV2 to TRBJ2-4, with 11 nucleotides matching TRBD2. Unmatched junction bases numbered 5, after V lost 6 bases and J lost 7 bases. CDR1 and CDR2 from the germline V gene are SNHLY and FYNNEI. This CDR3 contains 14 residues. In DNA form, the CDR3 reads TGTGCCAGCAGATCCAGACTAGCGGGGAACATTCAGTACTTC. It specifies CASRSRLAGNIQYF.

The chain is built from TRBV14 and TRBJ1-4, with 11 bases aligning to TRBD1. CDR1 is SGHDN, CDR2 FVKESK, per germline. The CDR3 has 16 residues. V lost 4 bases to trimming and J lost 4 bases; unmatched junction nucleotides: 5. CDR3 sequence reads: CASSPLGTGGNEKLFF. The CDR3 bases are TGTGCCAGCAGCCCCCTCGGGACAGGGGGTAATGAAAAACTGTTTTTT.

The chain recombines TRBV18 with TRBJ1-5; perhaps TRBD1 as D (6 bases). The CDR3 contains 13 residues. The germline V gene encodes CDR1 KGHSH and CDR2 LQKENI. V was clipped by 1 base and J by 7 bases, with 8 bases between them. The chain's CDR3 is CASSPRDNQPQHF. The CDR3 DNA sequence: TGTGCCAGCTCACCACGGGACAACCAGCCCCAGCATTTT.

This clone was seen a few times. The same CDR3 arises from other DNA sequences in this sample as well. CDR3 nucleotide sequence: TGTGCCAGCAGCCAAGTTAACTATGGCTACACCTTC. This gives the protein CASSQVNYGYTF. The chain is built from TRBV3-1 (or the pseudogene TRBV3-2) and TRBJ1-2; no firm D call. CDR1 is LGHDT, CDR2 YNNKEL, per germline (reference sequence). Trimming took 1 base from V and 1 from J, leaving 1 base between them. The length of the CDR3 is 12 residues.

The chain uses TRBV30 and TRBJ2-3, with D perhaps matching TRBD1 (6 bases). Deletions cut 5 bases from V and 3 bases from J, with 12 bases between. This CDR3 is 13 amino acids long. Germline V lookup: CDR1 GTSNPN, CDR2 SVGIG (reference sequence). CDR3 region: CAWEQGWTDTQYF. The CDR3 DNA reads TGTGCCTGGGAACAGGGATGGACAGATACGCAGTATTTT.

The chain is built from TRBV3-1 (or the pseudogene TRBV3-2) and TRBJ1-3; D ambiguous. Germline V gives CDR1 LGHDT, CDR2 YNNKEL (reference sequence). Trimming stripped 1 base from V and 0 bases from J, with 13 bases between. The CDR3 consists of 17 residues. CDR3 DNA sequence: TGTGCCAGCAGCCAAGGGTCAATGGCCTACTCTGGAAACACCATATATTTT. Translation: CASSQGSMAYSGNTIYF.

The rearrangement links TRBV11-2 to TRBJ2-3; D may be TRBD1 (5 bases). Germline CDR1 reads SGHAT; CDR2 reads FQNNGV. The V end lost 3 bases, the J end lost 4 bases, and 8 bases lay between the germline ends. This CDR3 comprises 13 residues. CDR3 residues: CASSFRQPDTQYF. The CDR3 DNA follows: TGTGCCAGCAGCTTTCGACAGCCAGATACGCAGTATTTT.

The count of this clone is one. This chain uses TRBV9 with TRBJ2-7; 9 bases match TRBD2. This CDR3 has 15 amino acids. Germline CDR1 reads SGDLS; CDR2 reads YYNGEE. The V segment lost 0 bases and the J segment 4 bases; nucleotides outside the gene matches: 5. The CDR3 here is CASSVEGTSLYEQYF. The DNA for the CDR3 is TGTGCCAGCAGCGTAGAGGGGACTAGCCTATACGAGCAGTACTTC.

J is TRBJ2-1 and V is TRBV5-1; D is unresolved. Looked up from germline, CDR1 is SGHRS and CDR2 is YFSETQ. Trimming removed 4 bases from V and 11 bases from J, with 7 bases in between. The length of the CDR3 is 10 residues. In DNA form, the CDR3 reads TGCGCCAGCAGCGGGGAACAGCAGTTCTTC. Residues: CASSGEQQFF. The full variable domain, rest sourced from reference TRBV5-1 and TRBJ2-1, is KAGVTQTPRYLIKTRGQQVTLSCSPISGHRSVSWYQQTPGQGLQFLFEYFSETQRNKGNFPGRFSGRQFSNSRSEMNVSTLELGDSALYLCASSGEQQFFGPGTRLTVL.